This T cell receptor beta chain was captured in a study of regulatory T cells in long-lasting Graves disease. Findings and caveats of the study: Between persistent patients, about 2,500 public clonotypes were shared, exceeding the roughly 920 shared between new patients. With persistent disease, TRBV28, TRBJ1-2 and TRBJ2-5 were the favored segments.

For this clonotype: What it binds is not known.

V was pared by 0 bases and J by 1 base, with 4 bases between. The CDR3 runs to 13 residues. Looked up from germline, CDR1 is DFQATT and CDR2 is SNEGSKA (reference sequence). CDR3 regions were amplified by Arm-PCR using iRepertoire HTBI primers to build TCR beta libraries. TCRdb processed the multiplex PCR reads anew with MiXCR; each CDR3 protein has one entry. The sample lists hundreds of thousands of distinct CDR3 sequences, roughly 16% occurring once. This sample's time point: newly diagnosed GD, antithyroid drugs for less than 3 months. Extracted PBMC RNA gave rise to the TCR library. The sample was also linked to a second study, of T cells in Graves' hyperthyroidism and ophthalmopathy. That source reports: For Graves' hyperthyroidism to be stable, ophthalmopathy could not progress within 18 months.

The sequences come from peripheral blood mononuclear cells (PBMCs), collected at new diagnosis, from a patient treated with antithyroid drugs. The chain is built from TRBV20-1 and TRBJ2-4; D remains unclear. The TCR sequence derives from a woman under 40 with Graves disease. The CDR3 sequence is CSAREGAKNIQYF. The CDR3 DNA reads as TGCAGTGCTAGAGAGGGCGCCAAAAACATTCAGTACTTC.